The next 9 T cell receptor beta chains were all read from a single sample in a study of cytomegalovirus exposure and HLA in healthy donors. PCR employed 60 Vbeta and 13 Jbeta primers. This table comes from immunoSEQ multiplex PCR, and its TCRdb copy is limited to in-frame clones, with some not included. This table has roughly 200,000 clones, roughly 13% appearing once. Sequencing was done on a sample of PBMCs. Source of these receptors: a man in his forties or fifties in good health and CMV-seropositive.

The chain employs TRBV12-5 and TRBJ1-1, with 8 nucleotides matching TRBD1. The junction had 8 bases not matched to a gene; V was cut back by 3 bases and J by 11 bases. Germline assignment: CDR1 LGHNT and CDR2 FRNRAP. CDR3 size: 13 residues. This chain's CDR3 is CASGLSGGVGAFF. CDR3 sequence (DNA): TGTGCTAGTGGTTTATCAGGGGGCGTAGGGGCTTTCTTT.

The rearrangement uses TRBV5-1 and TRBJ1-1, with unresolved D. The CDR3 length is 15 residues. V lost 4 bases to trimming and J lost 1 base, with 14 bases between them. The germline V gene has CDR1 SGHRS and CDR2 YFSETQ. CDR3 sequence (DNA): TGCGCCAGCAGCGAAATTGGCCAACAGAACACTGAAGCTTTCTTT. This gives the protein CASSEIGQQNTEAFF.

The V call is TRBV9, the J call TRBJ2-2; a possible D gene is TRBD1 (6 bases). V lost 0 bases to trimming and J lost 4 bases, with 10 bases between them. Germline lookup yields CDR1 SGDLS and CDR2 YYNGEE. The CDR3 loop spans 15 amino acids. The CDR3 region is CASSVEGQLTGELFF. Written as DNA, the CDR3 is TGTGCCAGCAGCGTAGAAGGACAGCTCACCGGGGAGCTGTTTTTT.

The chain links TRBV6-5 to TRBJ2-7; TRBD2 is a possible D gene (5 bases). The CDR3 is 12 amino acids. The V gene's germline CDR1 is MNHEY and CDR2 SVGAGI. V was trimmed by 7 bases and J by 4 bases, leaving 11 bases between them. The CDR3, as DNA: TGTGCCAGCACCAACGGGAAATACGAGCAGTACTTC. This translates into CASTNGKYEQYF.

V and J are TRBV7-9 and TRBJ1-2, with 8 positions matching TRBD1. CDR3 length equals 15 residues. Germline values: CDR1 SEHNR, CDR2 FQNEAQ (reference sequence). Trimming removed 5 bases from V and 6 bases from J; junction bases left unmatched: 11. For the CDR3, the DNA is TGTGCCAGCAGCCCCCAGGGGCAGGGGGCGGATGGCTACACCTTC. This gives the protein CASSPQGQGADGYTF.

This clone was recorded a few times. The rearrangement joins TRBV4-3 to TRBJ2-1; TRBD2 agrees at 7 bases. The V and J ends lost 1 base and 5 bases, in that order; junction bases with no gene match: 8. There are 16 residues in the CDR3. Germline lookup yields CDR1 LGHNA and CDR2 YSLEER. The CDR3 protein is CASSQVWWGGNNEQFF. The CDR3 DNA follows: TGCGCCAGCAGCCAAGTCTGGTGGGGGGGAAACAATGAGCAGTTCTTC.

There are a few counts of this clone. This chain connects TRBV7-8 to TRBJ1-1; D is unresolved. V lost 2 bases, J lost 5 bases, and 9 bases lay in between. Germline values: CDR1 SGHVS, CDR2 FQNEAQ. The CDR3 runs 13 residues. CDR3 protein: CASSLISGTEAFF. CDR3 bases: TGTGCCAGCAGCTTAATTTCGGGAACTGAAGCTTTCTTT.

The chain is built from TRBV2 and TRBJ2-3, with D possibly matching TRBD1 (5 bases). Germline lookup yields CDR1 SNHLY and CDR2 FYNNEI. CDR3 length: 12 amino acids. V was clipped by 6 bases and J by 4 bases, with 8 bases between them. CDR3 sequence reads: CASRGDSDTQYF. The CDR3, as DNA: TGTGCCAGCAGAGGGGATTCAGATACGCAGTATTTT.

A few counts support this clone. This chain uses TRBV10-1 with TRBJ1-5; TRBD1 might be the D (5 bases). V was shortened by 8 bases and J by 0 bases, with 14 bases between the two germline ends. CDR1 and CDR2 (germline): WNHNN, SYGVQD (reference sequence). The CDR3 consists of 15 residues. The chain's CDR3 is CASLDRIYSNQPQHF. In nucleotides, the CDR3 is TGCGCCAGCCTTGACAGAATCTATAGCAATCAGCCCCAGCATTTT.